The 7 T cell receptor beta chains below come from one sample, sequenced in a study of cytomegalovirus exposure and HLA in healthy donors. PCR amplification relied on 60 Vbeta primers (plus 13 Jbeta primers). Assay: immunoSEQ multiplex PCR; the TCRdb copy retains only in-frame clones and omits some. Here the sample spans about 150,000 clones, about a tenth being singletons. The sequencing input was PBMCs. These receptors came from a male donor in good health and CMV-seronegative.

This clone was seen a few times. The chain combines TRBV5-1 with TRBJ1-4; 9 nucleotides line up with TRBD1. This CDR3 comprises 15 residues. The junction had 7 bases not matched to a gene; V was cut back by 3 bases and J by 7 bases. Germline assignment: CDR1 SGHRS and CDR2 YFSETQ. The CDR3 DNA reads as TGCGCCAGCAGCTCGCCGACAGGGGGAGGTGAAAAACTGTTTTTT. It specifies CASSSPTGGGEKLFF. Using reference TRBV5-1 and TRBJ1-4 for the parts outside the CDR3, the full variable domain is KAGVTQTPRYLIKTRGQQVTLSCSPISGHRSVSWYQQTPGQGLQFLFEYFSETQRNKGNFPGRFSGRQFSNSRSEMNVSTLELGDSALYLCASSSPTGGGEKLFFGSGTQLSVL.

This clone was seen only a few times. The rearrangement uses TRBV5-1 and TRBJ1-5, with a possible D match to TRBD1 (5 bases). The CDR3 spans 15 residues. Trimming took off 0 bases at V and 5 bases at J, with 12 bases between the two ends. The germline CDR1 and CDR2 sequences are SGHRS and YFSETQ. The CDR3 DNA reads TGCGCCAGCAGCTTGGGTGGGCAGGGCCATCAGCCCCAGCATTTT. Translated, it gives CASSLGGQGHQPQHF. Looking up the rest from reference TRBV5-1 and TRBJ1-5 gives the full variable domain: KAGVTQTPRYLIKTRGQQVTLSCSPISGHRSVSWYQQTPGQGLQFLFEYFSETQRNKGNFPGRFSGRQFSNSRSEMNVSTLELGDSALYLCASSLGGQGHQPQHFGDGTRLSIL.

This clone was counted between two and nine times. CDR3 protein: CASSGLSGSLTEAFF. The CDR3 DNA follows: TGCGCCAGCAGTGGGCTCTCGGGGTCCCTCACTGAAGCTTTCTTT. This rearrangement joins TRBV5-1 to TRBJ1-1; D remains unclear. Trimming left V 5 bases short and J 4 bases short, with 18 bases between. Germline CDR1 is SGHRS and CDR2 is YFSETQ. The CDR3 extends over 15 amino acids.

The genes are TRBV28 and TRBJ2-7; 10 bases match TRBD1. The CDR3 extends over 15 amino acids. The germline V gene has CDR1 MDHEN and CDR2 SYDVKM. Trimming took 6 bases from V and 6 from J; bases not matched to a gene: 11. The CDR3: CASSGPTGGRREQYF. DNA for the CDR3: TGTGCCAGCAGCGGCCCGACAGGGGGCCGTCGCGAGCAGTACTTC. The complete variable domain, with remaining parts taken from reference TRBV28 and TRBJ2-7, reads DVKVTQSSRYLVKRTGEKVFLECVQDMDHENMFWYRQDPGLGLRLIYFSYDVKMKEKGDIPEGYSVSREKKERFSLILESASTNQTSMYLCASSGPTGGRREQYFGPGTRLTVT.

The chain has TRBV11-2 and TRBJ1-4, with D possibly being TRBD1 (5 bases). The germline CDR1 and CDR2 sequences are SGHAT and FQNNGV. V lost 2 bases and J 1 base, leaving 11 bases between the germline ends. This CDR3 is 16 amino acids long. This CDR3 is CASSLMGEGTNEKLFF. The CDR3, as DNA: TGTGCCAGCAGCTTAATGGGGGAGGGAACTAATGAAAAACTGTTTTTT.

CDR3 nucleotides: TGTGCCAGCAGTGAACAGACAGGGGGCGCGTACGAGCAGTACTTC. It translates to CASSEQTGGAYEQYF. This chain uses TRBV25-1 with TRBJ2-7; TRBD1 agrees at 10 bases. Trimming at V came to 2 bases and at J to 4 bases, leaving 5 bases not matched to a gene. The CDR3 consists of 15 residues. Germline lookup yields CDR1 MGHDK and CDR2 SYGVNS.

V is TRBV5-4 and J is TRBJ2-1; tentative D call: TRBD2 (5 bases). The CDR3 is 12 amino acids. Trimming cost V 0 bases and J 15 bases, with 13 bases left between them. Per the germline V gene, CDR1 is SGHNT and CDR2 is YYREEE (reference sequence). The DNA for the CDR3 is TGTGCCAGCAGCTTGGGAGAGGGCTCACGGTTCTTC. This translates into CASSLGEGSRFF.